The 28 T cell receptor beta chains reported below all come from one sample, sequenced in a study of blood T cell repertoires in COVID-19 (dated by TCRdb to 2020 to 2021). Libraries were prepared through the immunoSEQ multiplex PCR assay. What TCRdb holds here is the immuneACCESS table cut down to in-frame rearrangements. Part of the clones is not present; checked against another copy, under half of the missing clones reflect an unresolved V gene, and the others are unexplained. Present in this sample are around 110,000 clones, approximately 82% of which were seen just once. The top ten hold less than 8% of the sample. Input material: peripheral blood. All receptors derive from a man between 70 and 80 years old with active or convalescent COVID-19.

J is TRBJ1-3 and V is TRBV6-1; D might be TRBD1 (6 bases). Looked up from germline, CDR1 is MNHNS and CDR2 is SASEGT. V was pared by 2 bases and J by 4 bases, with 18 bases between. The CDR3 sequence is 17 residues long. CDR3 sequence: CASSEMLGTQGGNTIYF. The CDR3 nucleotides are TGTGCCAGCAGTGAAATGCTGGGGACACAAGGGGGAAACACCATATATTTT.

The chain joins TRBV11-3 to TRBJ2-6; D might be TRBD2 (5 bases). Germline-derived CDR1 and CDR2 are SGHNT and YENEEA. The CDR3 consists of 15 residues. With 6 bases removed from V and 3 bases from J, the gap between germline ends came to 12 bases. CDR3 bases: TGTGCCAGCAGGCCGCTAGCAGGTGGGGCCAACGTCCTGACTTTC. Protein: CASRPLAGGANVLTF. Full variable domain (missing parts from reference TRBV11-3 and TRBJ2-6): EAGVVQSPRYKIIEKKQPVAFWCNPISGHNTLYWYLQNLGQGPELLIRYENEEAVDDSQLPKDRFSAERLKGVDSTLKIQPAELGDSAVYLCASRPLAGGANVLTFGAGSRLTVL.

In regard to this clone: An end of the junction does not agree with germline; a read error may underlie this. The chain uses TRBV27 and TRBJ2-3, with 9 bases identical to TRBD2. Germline V gene sequence: CDR1 MNHEY, CDR2 SMNVEV (reference sequence). The CDR3 totals 20 residues. The chain's CDR3 is CASSLISGGSERRRTGTQYF. The CDR3 DNA sequence: TGTGCCAGCAGTTTAATCAGCGGGGGGTCGGAGAGGAGGCGCACAGGTACGCAGTATTTT.

In its sample, this clone was seen a few times. This rearrangement joins TRBV6-1 to TRBJ2-2; 10 bases map to TRBD1. The germline V gene has CDR1 MNHNS and CDR2 SASEGT. The trim removed 4 bases at V and 4 bases at J, leaving 6 bases unmatched. The CDR3 covers 16 residues. CDR3: CASSGLRTGGTGELFF. CDR3 in DNA: TGTGCCAGCAGTGGCCTTAGGACAGGGGGCACCGGGGAGCTGTTTTTT.

The chain has TRBV7-2 and TRBJ1-2; D is possibly TRBD1 (6 bases). V lost 4 bases to trimming and J lost 5 bases, with 14 bases between them. Germline-derived CDR1 and CDR2 are SGHTA and FQGNSA. The CDR3 consists of 14 residues. As DNA, the CDR3 is TGTGCCAGCAGCTCCTCGGACAGATCATATGGCTACACCTTC. Encoded protein: CASSSSDRSYGYTF.

This clone was seen a single time. This chain links TRBV7-3 with TRBJ2-1; possibly TRBD2 for D (6 bases). V was shortened by 3 bases and J by 1 base, with 13 bases between the two germline ends. Germline V gene sequence: CDR1 SGHTA, CDR2 FQGTGA. CDR3 length equals 16 residues. As DNA, the CDR3 is TGTGCCAGCAGCTTTAACCCGGGAGATTCCTACAATGAGCAGTTCTTC. It is translated as CASSFNPGDSYNEQFF.

The chain has TRBV19 and TRBJ2-1; D is unclear. The V end was cut by 9 bases, the J end by 4 bases, with 10 bases between. CDR3 size: 12 residues. Germline loops: CDR1 LNHDA, CDR2 SQIVND (reference sequence). CDR3 amino acids: CASRERYNEQFF. The CDR3 DNA reads as TGTGCCAGCCGCGAGAGGTACAATGAGCAGTTCTTC.

The J gene is TRBJ1-2, the V gene TRBV2; TRBD1 matches at 9 bases. V lost 7 bases to trimming and J lost 1 base; unmatched junction nucleotides: 4. CDR3 size: 14 residues. Looked up from germline, CDR1 is SNHLY and CDR2 is FYNNEI. The CDR3 here is CASKLGQGNYGYTF. The CDR3 nucleotides are TGTGCCAGCAAATTGGGACAGGGTAACTATGGCTACACCTTC.

The chain couples TRBV7-9 to TRBJ2-7; 7 nucleotides line up with TRBD2. The J segment lost 5 bases and the V segment lost 1 base, leaving 5 bases of the junction unmatched. The CDR3 totals 14 residues. The V gene's germline CDR1 is SEHNR and CDR2 FQNEAQ (reference sequence). CDR3 loop: CASSLEGLHNEQYF. CDR3 DNA: TGTGCCAGCAGCTTAGAGGGACTACATAACGAGCAGTACTTC.

The CDR3 DNA reads TGTGCCAGCAAAGGGGGCGGTAATTCACCCCTCCACTTT. This encodes CASKGGGNSPLHF. The rearrangement uses TRBV25-1 and TRBJ1-6; TRBD1 matches 7 bases. CDR3 length equals 13 residues. The V gene end was trimmed by 7 bases and the J gene end by 6 bases; junction bases not matched to a gene: 3. Germline assignment: CDR1 MGHDK and CDR2 SYGVNS.

The gene calls are TRBV11-2 and TRBJ2-3; a weak D match, TRBD2 (5 bases). Trimming took 0 bases from V and 8 from J, leaving 9 bases between them. Germline V gives CDR1 SGHAT, CDR2 FQNNGV. The CDR3 extends over 13 amino acids. CDR3 nucleotide sequence: TGTGCCAGCAGCTTAGAAGCAGCGGCTACGCAGTATTTT. Translating gives CASSLEAAATQYF.

This clone was seen only a few times. The rearrangement uses TRBV10-3 and TRBJ1-2; 9 bases align to TRBD1. This CDR3 is 14 amino acids long. CDR1 is ENHRY and CDR2 is SYGVKD in the germline V gene. V shed 3 bases, J shed 6 bases, and the junction held 5 bases outside the gene matches. As DNA, the CDR3 is TGTGCCATCAGTGAAAGGACAGGGGTTCATGGCTACACCTTC. Protein product: CAISERTGVHGYTF.

The chain recombines TRBV2 with TRBJ2-5; possible D gene TRBD2, 5 bases. CDR1 and CDR2 (germline): SNHLY, FYNNEI. The CDR3 loop spans 13 amino acids. Between the trimmed V and J ends, which lost 7 bases and 7 bases, there was a span of 16 bases. The CDR3 loop reads CASTTGILGTQYF. The CDR3 nucleotides read TGTGCCAGCACTACCGGGATTTTGGGGACCCAGTACTTC.

This chain uses TRBV28 with TRBJ2-2, with TRBD1 matching 11 bases. Germline V gene sequence: CDR1 MDHEN, CDR2 SYDVKM. Trimming cost V 6 bases and J 6 bases; bases outside gene matches: 6. The CDR3 has 15 amino acids. The CDR3 nucleotides read TGTGCCAGCAGGGGACCGGGACAGGGGGCCGGGGAGCTGTTTTTT. Protein sequence: CASRGPGQGAGELFF.

V is TRBV27 and J is TRBJ2-1; 10 bases fit TRBD2. Germline assignment: CDR1 MNHEY and CDR2 SMNVEV (reference sequence). The CDR3 consists of 14 residues. V shed 3 bases, J shed 6 bases, and the junction held 2 bases outside the gene matches. CDR3 coding DNA: TGTGCCAGCAGTTTGGCTAGCGGGAGCAATGAGCAGTTCTTC. Residues: CASSLASGSNEQFF.

The chain recombines TRBV28 with TRBJ1-2; D possibly corresponds to TRBD1 (6 bases). CDR1 is MDHEN, CDR2 SYDVKM, per germline. V was shortened by 8 bases and J by 7 bases, with 17 bases between the two germline ends. The CDR3 is 13 amino acids. CDR3 coding DNA: TGTGCCAGCGCCTTGAGGGGGAATAGTGGCTACACCTTC. Its translation: CASALRGNSGYTF.

The chain uses TRBV6-5 and TRBJ1-2, with D maybe TRBD1 (6 bases). Germline CDR1 reads MNHEY; CDR2 reads SVGAGI. The CDR3 has 16 amino acids. Trimming took off 0 bases at V and 0 bases at J, with 11 bases between the two ends. The CDR3 nucleotides read TGTGCCAGCAGTTACTCCGGGACAAGAGCTAACTATGGCTACACCTTC. This encodes CASSYSGTRANYGYTF.

This clone was seen a few times. The chain recombines TRBV7-2 with TRBJ1-6, with TRBD1 matching 7 bases. With V trimmed by 5 bases and J by 8 bases, 9 bases remained unmatched. This CDR3 comprises 15 residues. Germline loops: CDR1 SGHTA, CDR2 FQGNSA. The CDR3 region has the DNA TGTGCCAGCAGCCCCCGGGACAGCTTTTATTCACCCCTCCACTTT. This translates into CASSPRDSFYSPLHF.

CDR3 coding DNA: TGTGCCAGCAGTCCGTGGGTGGTTCGGGACACTAACTATGGCTACACCTTC. It yields the protein CASSPWVVRDTNYGYTF. This chain links TRBV7-9 with TRBJ1-2, with a weak D call TRBD1 (6 bases). V was pared by 6 bases and J by 0 bases, with 20 bases between. Germline CDR1 and CDR2: SEHNR and FQNEAQ (reference sequence). The CDR3 is 17 residues long.

The J gene is TRBJ2-1, the V gene TRBV5-4, with 9 bases identical to TRBD2. The CDR3 consists of 14 residues. The J segment lost 8 bases and the V segment lost 5 bases, leaving 8 bases of the junction unmatched. The germline V gene encodes CDR1 SGHNT and CDR2 YYREEE (reference sequence). The CDR3 sequence is CASSFSGGSYEQFF. DNA for the CDR3: TGTGCCAGCAGTTTTAGCGGGGGTAGTTATGAGCAGTTCTTC.

The V call is TRBV27, the J call TRBJ2-5; 8 nucleotides agree with TRBD2. CDR3 length: 15 residues. V was pared by 10 bases and J by 1 base, with 11 bases of the junction left unmatched. Germline V gives CDR1 MNHEY, CDR2 SMNVEV (reference sequence). The CDR3 DNA follows: TGTGCCACCAGACTTCCGGGACTAGGCCAAGAGACCCAGTACTTC. Protein sequence: CATRLPGLGQETQYF.

The chain employs TRBV6-1 and TRBJ2-7, with TRBD1 matching over 8 bases. Germline V gene data show CDR1 as MNHNS and CDR2 as SASEGT. CDR3 length equals 15 residues. V was pared by 1 base and J by 2 bases, with 4 bases of the junction left unmatched. The CDR3 loop reads CASSEGKGQAYEQYF. CDR3 DNA: TGTGCCAGCAGTGAAGGAAAGGGACAGGCCTACGAGCAGTACTTC.

The chain is built from TRBV10-2 and TRBJ1-2; unclear D gene. Germline assignment: CDR1 WSHSY and CDR2 SAAADI. The CDR3 is made up of 15 amino acids. V lost 5 bases and J 9 bases, leaving 22 bases between the germline ends. CDR3 region: CASSRTEDYRFSYTF. CDR3 nucleotide sequence: TGCGCCAGCAGTCGTACCGAGGACTACCGCTTTAGCTACACCTTC.

This rearrangement joins TRBV3-1 (or the pseudogene TRBV3-2) to TRBJ2-1; weak D call: TRBD2 (5 bases). Per germline, CDR1 LGHDT and CDR2 YNNKEL (reference sequence). The CDR3 sequence is 15 residues long. The ends were cut back, 0 bases at V and 6 bases at J, with 12 bases in the middle. The DNA for the CDR3 is TGTGCCAGCAGCCAAGATACGCTAGCTGGCAATGAGCAGTTCTTC. Protein: CASSQDTLAGNEQFF.

This chain joins TRBV7-9 and TRBJ2-7; perhaps TRBD1 as D (6 bases). This CDR3 region has 17 residues. V was pared by 0 bases and J by 6 bases, with 21 bases between. The V gene's germline CDR1 is SEHNR and CDR2 FQNEAQ (reference sequence). The CDR3 bases are TGTGCCAGCAGCTTAGCCCCTACAGGGTTAAATCCCTTCGAGCAGTACTTC. Encoded protein: CASSLAPTGLNPFEQYF.

This clone has a handful of counts. This chain connects TRBV7-3 to TRBJ1-1; TRBD1 matches at 9 bases. The CDR3 is 19 amino acids. CDR1 is SGHTA, CDR2 FQGTGA, per germline. Germline trimming cut 4 bases from V and 1 base from J; bases unmatched to any gene: 16. The CDR3 here is CASSSEPPGQGRANTEAFF. CDR3 nucleotides: TGTGCCAGCAGCTCCGAACCCCCGGGACAGGGTAGGGCGAACACTGAAGCTTTCTTT.

This rearrangement joins TRBV9 to TRBJ2-3, with 10 bases that match TRBD2. From germline, CDR1 is SGDLS and CDR2 YYNGEE. The trim removed 6 bases at V and 5 bases at J, leaving 12 bases unmatched. The CDR3 is made up of 16 amino acids. CDR3: CASTLDLAGVEDTQYF. For the CDR3, the DNA is TGTGCCAGCACTCTTGACCTAGCGGGAGTAGAAGATACGCAGTATTTT.

The table lists this clone with a few counts. This sequence joins TRBV5-4 and TRBJ2-5, with a weak D call TRBD1 (6 bases). The CDR3 is made up of 14 amino acids. In germline, CDR1 is SGHNT, CDR2 YYREEE (reference sequence). Trimming stripped 2 bases from V and 0 bases from J, with 8 bases between. The CDR3 sequence: CASSLGTNQETQYF. CDR3 nucleotides: TGTGCCAGCAGCTTAGGGACAAACCAAGAGACCCAGTACTTC.